This T cell receptor (beta chain) was observed in a study of T cell responses to AZD1222 COVID-19 vaccine. The CDR3 loop spans 15 amino acids. V trimming: 9 bases; J trimming: 6 bases; junction bases outside the gene matches: 9. Germline V lookup: CDR1 SNHLY, CDR2 FYNNEI. TCRdb keeps only in-frame clones here, not all; method: immunoSEQ multiplex PCR. This sample has roughly 200,000 clones, with about 92% found just once. The starting material was peripheral blood, obtained on day 0 of AZD1222 vaccination. The sequence came from an adult in good health. The chain joins TRBV2 to TRBJ1-5; 12 bases map to TRBD1. The DNA for the CDR3 is TGTGCCAGTAACCGGGACAGGGGGCGAGGTCAGCCCCAGCATTTT. Translating gives CASNRDRGRGQPQHF. The complete variable domain, with remaining parts taken from reference TRBV2 and TRBJ1-5, reads EPEVTQTPSHQVTQMGQEVILRCVPISNHLYFYWYRQILGQKVEFLVSFYNNEISEKSEIFDDQFSVERPDGSNFTLKIRSTKLEDSAMYFCASNRDRGRGQPQHFGDGTRLSIL.